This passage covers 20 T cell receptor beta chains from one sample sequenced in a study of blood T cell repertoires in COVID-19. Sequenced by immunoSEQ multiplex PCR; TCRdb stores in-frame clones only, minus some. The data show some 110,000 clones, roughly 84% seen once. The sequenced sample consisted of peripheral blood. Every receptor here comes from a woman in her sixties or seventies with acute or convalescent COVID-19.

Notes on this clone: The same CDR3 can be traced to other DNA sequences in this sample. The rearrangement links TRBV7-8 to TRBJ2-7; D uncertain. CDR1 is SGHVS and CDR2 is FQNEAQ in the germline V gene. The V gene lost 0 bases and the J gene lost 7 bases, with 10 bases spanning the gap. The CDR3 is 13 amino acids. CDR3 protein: CASSLASGREQYF. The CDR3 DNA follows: TGTGCCAGCAGCTTAGCTTCGGGTCGAGAGCAGTACTTC.

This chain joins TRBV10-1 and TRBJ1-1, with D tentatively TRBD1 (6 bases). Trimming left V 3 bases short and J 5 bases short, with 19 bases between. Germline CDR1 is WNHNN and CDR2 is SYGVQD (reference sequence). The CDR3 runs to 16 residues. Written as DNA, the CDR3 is TGCGCCAGCAGTGACCCCAACCGGGGCAGGGGAACTGAAGCTTTCTTT. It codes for CASSDPNRGRGTEAFF.

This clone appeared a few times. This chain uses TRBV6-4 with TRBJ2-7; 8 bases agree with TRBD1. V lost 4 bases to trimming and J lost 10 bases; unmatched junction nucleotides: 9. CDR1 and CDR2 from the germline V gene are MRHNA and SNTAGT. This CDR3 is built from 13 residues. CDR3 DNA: TGTGCCAGCAGTGGGACAGGGAACTCTCCCCAGTACTTC. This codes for CASSGTGNSPQYF.

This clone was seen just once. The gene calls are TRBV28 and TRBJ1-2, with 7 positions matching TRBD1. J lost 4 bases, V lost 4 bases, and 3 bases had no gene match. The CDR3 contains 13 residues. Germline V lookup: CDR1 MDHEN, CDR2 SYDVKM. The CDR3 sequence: CASSSRGLYGYTF. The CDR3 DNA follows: TGTGCCAGCAGTTCAAGGGGGCTCTATGGCTACACCTTC.

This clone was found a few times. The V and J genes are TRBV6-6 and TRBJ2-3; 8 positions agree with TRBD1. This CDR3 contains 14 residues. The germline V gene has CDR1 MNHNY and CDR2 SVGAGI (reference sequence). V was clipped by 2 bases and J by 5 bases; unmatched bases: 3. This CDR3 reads CASSYGTGQDTQYF. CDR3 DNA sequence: TGTGCCAGCAGTTACGGGACAGGCCAAGATACGCAGTATTTT.

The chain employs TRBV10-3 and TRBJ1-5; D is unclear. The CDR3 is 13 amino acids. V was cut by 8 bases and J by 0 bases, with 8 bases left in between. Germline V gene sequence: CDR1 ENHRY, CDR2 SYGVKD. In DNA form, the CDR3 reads TGTGCCATCTCTATCTATAGCAATCAGCCCCAGCATTTT. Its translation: CAISIYSNQPQHF.

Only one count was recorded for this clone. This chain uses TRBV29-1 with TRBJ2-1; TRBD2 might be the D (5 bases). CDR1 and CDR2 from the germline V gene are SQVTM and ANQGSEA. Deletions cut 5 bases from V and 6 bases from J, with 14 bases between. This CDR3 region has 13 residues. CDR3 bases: TGCAGCGTTCGGCCTAGCATCGGCAATGAGCAGTTCTTC. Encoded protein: CSVRPSIGNEQFF.

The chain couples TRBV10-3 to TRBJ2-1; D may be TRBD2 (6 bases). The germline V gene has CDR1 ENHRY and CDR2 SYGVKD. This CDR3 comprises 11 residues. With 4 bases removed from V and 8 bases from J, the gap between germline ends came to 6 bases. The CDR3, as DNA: TGTGCCATCAGTGGGGGGGATGAGCAGTTCTTC. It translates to CAISGGDEQFF.

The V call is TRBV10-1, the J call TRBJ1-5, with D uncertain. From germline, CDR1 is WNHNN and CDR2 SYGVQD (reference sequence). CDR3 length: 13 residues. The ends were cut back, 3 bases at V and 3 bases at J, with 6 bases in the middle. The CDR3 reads CASSETTNQPQHF. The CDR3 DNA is TGCGCCAGCAGTGAAACTACCAATCAGCCCCAGCATTTT.

CDR3 sequence reads: CASSLALLAGGPYNEQFF. The CDR3 DNA reads as TGTGCCAGCAGCTTAGCGCTGCTAGCGGGAGGGCCCTACAATGAGCAGTTCTTC. The V gene is TRBV11-1, the J gene TRBJ2-1, with TRBD2 matching over 12 bases. The CDR3 runs 18 residues. With V trimmed by 0 bases and J by 2 bases, 5 bases remained unmatched. Germline V gene lookup returns CDR1 SGHAT and CDR2 FQDESV (reference sequence).

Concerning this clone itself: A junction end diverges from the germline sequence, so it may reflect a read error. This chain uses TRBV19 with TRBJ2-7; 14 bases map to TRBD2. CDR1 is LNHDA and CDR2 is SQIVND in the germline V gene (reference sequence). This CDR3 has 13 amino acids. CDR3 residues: CASSTGTSGRSSF. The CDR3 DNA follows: TGTGCCAGTAGTACAGGGACTAGCGGGAGAAGTTCCTTC.

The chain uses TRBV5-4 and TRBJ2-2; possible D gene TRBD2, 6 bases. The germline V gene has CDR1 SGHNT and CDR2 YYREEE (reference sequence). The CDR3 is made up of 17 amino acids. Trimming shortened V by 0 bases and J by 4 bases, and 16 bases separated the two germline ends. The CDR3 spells CASSLGARLVSTGELFF. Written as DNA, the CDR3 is TGTGCCAGCAGCTTGGGGGCCCGACTAGTTAGCACCGGGGAGCTGTTTTTT. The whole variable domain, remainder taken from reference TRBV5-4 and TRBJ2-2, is ETGVTQSPTHLIKTRGQQVTLRCSSQSGHNTVSWYQQALGQGPQFIFQYYREEENGRGNFPPRFSGLQFPNYSSELNVNALELDDSALYLCASSLGARLVSTGELFFGEGSRLTVL.

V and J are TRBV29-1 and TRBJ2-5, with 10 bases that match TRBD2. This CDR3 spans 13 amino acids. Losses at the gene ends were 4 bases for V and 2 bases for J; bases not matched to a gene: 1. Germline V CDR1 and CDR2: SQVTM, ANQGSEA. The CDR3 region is CSVGGLAQETQYF. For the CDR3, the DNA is TGCAGCGTTGGGGGACTAGCGCAAGAGACCCAGTACTTC.

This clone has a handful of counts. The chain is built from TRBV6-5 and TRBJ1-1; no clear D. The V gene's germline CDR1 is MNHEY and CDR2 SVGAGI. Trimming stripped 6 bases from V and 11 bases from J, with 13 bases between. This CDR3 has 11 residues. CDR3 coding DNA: TGTGCCAGCAGGCAGACTACGCAGGCTTTCTTT. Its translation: CASRQTTQAFF.

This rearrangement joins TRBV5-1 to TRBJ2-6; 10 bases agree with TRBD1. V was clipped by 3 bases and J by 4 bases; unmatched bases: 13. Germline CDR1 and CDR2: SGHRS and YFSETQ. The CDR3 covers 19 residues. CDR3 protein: CASSSGTGDILWGANVLTF. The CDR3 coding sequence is TGCGCCAGCAGCTCCGGGACAGGGGATATTCTGTGGGGGGCCAACGTCCTGACTTTC.

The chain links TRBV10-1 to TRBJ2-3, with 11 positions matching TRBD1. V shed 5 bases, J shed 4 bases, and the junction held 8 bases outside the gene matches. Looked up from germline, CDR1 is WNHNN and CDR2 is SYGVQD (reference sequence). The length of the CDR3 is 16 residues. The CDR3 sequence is CASSFSGTGGPDTQYF. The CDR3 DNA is TGCGCCAGCAGTTTTTCCGGGACAGGGGGGCCAGATACGCAGTATTTT.

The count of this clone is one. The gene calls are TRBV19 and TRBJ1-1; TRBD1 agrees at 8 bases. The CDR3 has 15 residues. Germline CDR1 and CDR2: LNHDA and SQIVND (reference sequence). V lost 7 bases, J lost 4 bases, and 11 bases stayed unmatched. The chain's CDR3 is CASTRQGAQITEAFF. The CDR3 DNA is TGTGCCAGTACCCGGCAGGGGGCGCAAATCACTGAAGCTTTCTTT.

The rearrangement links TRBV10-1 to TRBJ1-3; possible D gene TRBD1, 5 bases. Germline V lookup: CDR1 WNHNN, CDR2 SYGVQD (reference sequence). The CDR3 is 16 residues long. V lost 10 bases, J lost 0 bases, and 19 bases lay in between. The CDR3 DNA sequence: TGCGCCATCTCCTGGGGGGGACGAAGCTCTGGAAACACCATATATTTT. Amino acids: CAISWGGRSSGNTIYF.

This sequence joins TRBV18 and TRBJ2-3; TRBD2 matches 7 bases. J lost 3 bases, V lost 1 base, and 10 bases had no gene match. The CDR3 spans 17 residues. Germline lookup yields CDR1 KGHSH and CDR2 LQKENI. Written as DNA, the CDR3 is TGTGCCAGCTCACCACTGATTCTTTGGGAGGGGACAGATACGCAGTATTTT. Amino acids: CASSPLILWEGTDTQYF.

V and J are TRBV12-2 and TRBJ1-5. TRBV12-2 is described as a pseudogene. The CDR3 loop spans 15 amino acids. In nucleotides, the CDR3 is TGTGCAAGTCGCTTATGGAGGGGAATGGATCAGCCCCAGCATTTT. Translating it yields CASRLWRGMDQPQHF.